A single sample is the source of the 12 T cell receptor beta chains below, sequenced in a study of blood T cell repertoires in COVID-19. The table came from immunoSEQ multiplex PCR; TCRdb's copy has only in-frame clones and leaves some out. The data show some 420,000 clones, roughly nine tenths seen once. Sequencing used PBMCs or T cells enriched from blood (not recorded which). These receptors all come from a man in his thirties or forties who had recovered from COVID-19.

The chain recombines TRBV28 with TRBJ1-5; D not certain. Germline V lookup: CDR1 MDHEN, CDR2 SYDVKM. The CDR3 runs to 14 residues. V dropped 3 bases and J dropped 4 bases, with 10 bases sitting between them. CDR3 coding DNA: TGTGCCAGCAGTTTTGACTCCGGTAATCAGCCCCAGCATTTT. Its translation: CASSFDSGNQPQHF.

V and J are TRBV12-3 or TRBV12-4 and TRBJ2-1; tentatively, D is TRBD1 (6 bases). This CDR3 has 12 amino acids. V gave up 4 bases and J gave up 9 bases, with 10 bases separating them. CDR3 residues: CASSSTGLEQFF. The CDR3, as DNA: TGTGCCAGCAGTTCAACAGGGCTTGAGCAGTTCTTC.

The gene calls are TRBV5-1 and TRBJ1-1, with D perhaps matching TRBD1 (6 bases). The CDR3 sequence is 13 residues long. Germline V lookup: CDR1 SGHRS, CDR2 YFSETQ. V lost 3 bases, J lost 1 base, and 7 bases lay in between. CDR3 in amino acids: CASSWDKNTEAFF. CDR3 nucleotides: TGCGCCAGCAGCTGGGACAAGAACACTGAAGCTTTCTTT.

The chain has TRBV19 and TRBJ1-3, with TRBD1 as a possible D gene (5 bases). The CDR3 covers 14 residues. V lost 9 bases to trimming and J lost 4 bases, with 16 bases between them. Germline V gene sequence: CDR1 LNHDA, CDR2 SQIVND (reference sequence). The CDR3 nucleotides are TGTGCCAGCCGACCCCCAGGGTACGGAAACACCATATATTTT. It translates to CASRPPGYGNTIYF.

The chain links TRBV18 to TRBJ1-5; D possibly corresponds to TRBD1 (5 bases). This CDR3 is built from 15 residues. Looked up from germline, CDR1 is KGHSH and CDR2 is LQKENI. V lost 3 bases and J lost 3, with 12 bases in between. In DNA form, the CDR3 reads TGTGCCAGCTCACCTATAGACAGCTACAATCAGCCCCAGCATTTT. Residues: CASSPIDSYNQPQHF.

The CDR3 DNA reads as TGTGCTAGTGGTTTGGGAGAACGCACAGATACGCAGTATTTT. Its translation is CASGLGERTDTQYF. The V gene is TRBV12-5, the J gene TRBJ2-3; D unclear. The CDR3 loop spans 14 amino acids. Trimming pared 1 base from V and 1 base from J, leaving 6 bases between. Per the germline V gene, CDR1 is LGHNT and CDR2 is FRNRAP.

This chain links TRBV19 with TRBJ1-2; possible D gene TRBD1, 6 bases. The CDR3 is made up of 15 amino acids. Germline loops: CDR1 LNHDA, CDR2 SQIVND (reference sequence). V dropped 1 base and J dropped 4 bases, with 13 bases sitting between them. The CDR3 sequence is CASSIGTQGSYGYTF. CDR3 DNA sequence: TGTGCCAGTAGTATAGGCACTCAGGGGAGCTATGGCTACACCTTC. The variable domain in full, completed from reference TRBV19 and TRBJ1-2, reads DGGITQSPKYLFRKEGQNVTLSCEQNLNHDAMYWYRQDPGQGLRLIYYSQIVNDFQKGDIAEGYSVSREKKESFPLTVTSAQKNPTAFYLCASSIGTQGSYGYTFGSGTRLTVV.

Of note for this clone: In the same sample, other DNA sequences code for this CDR3. This chain links TRBV5-1 with TRBJ2-7; no firm D call. Germline V gene sequence: CDR1 SGHRS, CDR2 YFSETQ. The CDR3 loop spans 13 amino acids. V was pared by 0 bases and J by 0 bases, with 4 bases between. The CDR3 DNA reads TGCGCCAGCAGCTTGGACAACTCCTACGAGCAGTACTTC. This codes for CASSLDNSYEQYF.

About this clone itself: Germline and junction disagree at one end, which may indicate a read error. The chain has TRBV5-5 and TRBJ2-3; 7 nucleotides line up with TRBD1. Germline loops: CDR1 SGHKS, CDR2 YYEKEE (reference sequence). The CDR3 covers 14 residues. The CDR3 is CASSLFDRAHTQYF. CDR3 nucleotide sequence: TGTGCCAGCAGCTTGTTTGACAGGGCACATACGCAATATTTT.

J is TRBJ1-3 and V is TRBV18; D not certain. V was cut by 3 bases and J by 0 bases, with 9 bases left in between. Per the germline V gene, CDR1 is KGHSH and CDR2 is LQKENI. The CDR3 loop spans 15 amino acids. The CDR3 loop reads CASSPTDTSGNTIYF. The CDR3 bases are TGTGCCAGCTCACCTACAGACACCTCTGGAAACACCATATATTTT.

The chain is built from TRBV19 and TRBJ2-1; weak D call: TRBD2 (6 bases). Germline assignment: CDR1 LNHDA and CDR2 SQIVND (reference sequence). This CDR3 is built from 13 residues. The V gene lost 7 bases and the J gene lost 5 bases, with 12 bases spanning the gap. CDR3 sequence: CASTRGLDNEQFF. CDR3 nucleotides: TGTGCCAGTACCCGGGGACTTGACAATGAGCAGTTCTTC.

The chain links TRBV9 to TRBJ1-2, with 7 bases that match TRBD1. The V gene end was trimmed by 0 bases and the J gene end by 4 bases; junction bases not matched to a gene: 6. Per the germline V gene, CDR1 is SGDLS and CDR2 is YYNGEE. This CDR3 contains 15 residues. For the CDR3, the DNA is TGTGCCAGCAGCGTAGAGGGGGCGGTTGGCTATGGCTACACCTTC. Amino acid sequence: CASSVEGAVGYGYTF.